This T cell receptor (beta chain) was observed in a study of shared clonotypes between healthy human individuals. This CDR3 is built from 18 residues. Trimming removed 3 bases from V and 2 bases from J, with 21 bases in between. The V gene's germline CDR1 is LNHNV and CDR2 YYDKDF (reference sequence). Some clones are missing from TCRdb's copy, which holds only in-frame ones; the method was immunoSEQ multiplex PCR. The table records nearly 2 million clones, approximately 94% of them present only once. With respect to this clone: Its antigen is still unknown.

CD45RO-negative cells were positively selected for CCR7, leaving out terminally differentiated effector memory CD45RA+ cells. Regarding the study as a whole: Across a handful of donors, naive CD4 shared 5% to 5.5%, naive CD8 about 3.2%, memory CD4 2% to 2.5%, memory CD8 about 0.4%.

The material sequenced was naive CD8+ T cells sorted from blood. The chain links TRBV15 to TRBJ2-3, with D tentatively TRBD2 (6 bases). The TCR was taken from a man between 18 and 35 years old in good health. This CDR3 reads CATSSTSSTRLNTDTQYF. CDR3 nucleotides: TGTGCCACCAGCAGTACCTCTTCGACTAGATTGAACACAGATACGCAGTATTTT.